This T cell receptor beta chain was recorded in a study of tumor and adjacent non-tumor tissue in lung cancer. TCRbeta libraries were built with three rounds of nested PCR, modified from ARM-PCR. TCRdb itself ran the multiplex PCR reads through MiXCR, one entry per CDR3 protein. The table has 90,000 to 130,000 distinct CDR3 sequences, about 80% seen once. Whole-study results and caveats: Tumor repertoires had a smaller top 100 clone share than normal lung.

V was pared by 5 bases and J by 10 bases, with 15 bases between. The CDR3 is 13 amino acids. Germline V gene lookup returns CDR1 SQVTM and CDR2 ANQGSEA. RNA was extracted from bulk tissue without any cell sorting. With respect to this clonotype: Its matching antigen is unknown. No conserved phenylalanine or tryptophan is present at the end of the CDR3, so a read error is the likely explanation.

Sequenced input: lung tumor tissue. The genes are TRBV29-1 and TRBJ1-6; tentative D call: TRBD1 (5 bases). The clonotype comes from a man in his 70s with non-small cell lung cancer. The chain's CDR3 is CSVKDMDWSPLHL. Here the CDR3 DNA reads TGCAGCGTTAAGGACATGGATTGGTCACCCCTCCACTTG.